Following are 7 T cell receptor beta chains from one sample sequenced in a study of cytomegalovirus exposure and HLA in healthy donors (TCRdb year 2017). The library was built by means of the immunoSEQ multiplex PCR assay. The multiplex PCR relied on a mix of 60 forward primers for TCR Vbeta segments and 13 reverse primers for TCR Jbeta segments. The immuneACCESS repertoire file appears here via TCRdb, limited to in-frame rearrangements. These files lack a portion of the clones; in checked studies, under half of the deficit traces to unresolved V genes, and the cause of the others is not known. Within this sample are over 150,000 clones, with around 75% of them counted one time only. Of the sample, 1.9% is held by the ten largest clones. Input material: PBMCs. The receptors derive from a human donor in good health.

The rearrangement uses TRBV25-1 and TRBJ2-7, with D tentatively TRBD2 (7 bases). The CDR3 runs 14 residues. Germline values: CDR1 MGHDK, CDR2 SYGVNS. Deletions cut 3 bases from V and 1 base from J, with 10 bases between. The CDR3 loop is CASSDGGPSYEQYF. The CDR3 nucleotides are TGTGCCAGCAGTGACGGGGGGCCGTCCTACGAGCAGTACTTC.

The chain links TRBV5-1 to TRBJ2-3; D may be TRBD2 (5 bases). The CDR3 covers 15 residues. Germline V CDR1 and CDR2: SGHRS, YFSETQ. The V end lost 0 bases, the J end lost 2 bases, and 10 bases lay between the germline ends. The CDR3 sequence is CASSLAGADTDTQYF. CDR3 coding DNA: TGCGCCAGCAGCTTGGCCGGAGCGGACACAGATACGCAGTATTTT.

The CDR3 spells CSATYNEQFF. The CDR3 nucleotides are TGCAGCGCAACCTACAATGAGCAGTTCTTC. The chain joins TRBV29-1 to TRBJ2-1; D not resolved. V was shortened by 7 bases and J by 2 bases, with 3 bases between the two germline ends. Germline V gives CDR1 SQVTM, CDR2 ANQGSEA. This CDR3 spans 10 amino acids.

V is TRBV18 and J is TRBJ1-1, with D tentatively TRBD1 (6 bases). Trimming took 6 bases from V and 0 from J, leaving 14 bases between them. The CDR3 spans 15 residues. Per germline, CDR1 KGHSH and CDR2 LQKENI. This CDR3 is CASSLDSPMNTEAFF. CDR3 DNA: TGTGCCAGCTCGCTGGACAGTCCTATGAACACTGAAGCTTTCTTT. The full variable domain, rest sourced from reference TRBV18 and TRBJ1-1, is NAGVMQNPRHLVRRRGQEARLRCSPMKGHSHVYWYRQLPEEGLKFMVYLQKENIIDESGMPKERFSAEFPKEGPSILRIQQVVRGDSAAYFCASSLDSPMNTEAFFGQGTRLTVV.

The rearrangement links TRBV7-2 to TRBJ2-7; 7 nucleotides line up with TRBD1. Losses at the gene ends were 5 bases for V and 1 base for J; bases not matched to a gene: 8. This CDR3 has 15 residues. From germline, CDR1 is SGHTA and CDR2 FQGNSA. The DNA for the CDR3 is TGTGCCAGCAGCCGACAGGGCGGAACTTCCTACGAGCAGTACTTC. Residues: CASSRQGGTSYEQYF.

This clone was seen once. The CDR3 reads CASSLDGGLNSPLHF. DNA of the CDR3: TGCGCCAGCAGCTTGGATGGGGGCCTTAATTCACCCCTCCACTTT. This chain joins TRBV5-1 and TRBJ1-6; tentative D call: TRBD1 (6 bases). Germline loops: CDR1 SGHRS, CDR2 YFSETQ. This CDR3 has 15 residues. V was pared by 0 bases and J by 6 bases, with 10 bases between.

In this sample, this clone turned up once. This CDR3 reads CASYPGTSQETQYF. CDR3 nucleotide sequence: TGTGCCAGCTACCCCGGGACTAGCCAAGAGACCCAGTACTTC. The chain uses TRBV2 and TRBJ2-5, with 8 bases that match TRBD2. After removal of 8 bases from V and 1 base from J, the junction contained 6 bases not matched to a gene. The V gene's germline CDR1 is SNHLY and CDR2 FYNNEI. The CDR3 runs 14 residues. Drawing the rest from reference TRBV2 and TRBJ2-5, the complete variable domain is EPEVTQTPSHQVTQMGQEVILRCVPISNHLYFYWYRQILGQKVEFLVSFYNNEISEKSEIFDDQFSVERPDGSNFTLKIRSTKLEDSAMYFCASYPGTSQETQYFGPGTRLLVL.